The clone carrying this T cell receptor (beta chain) came up once. A multiplex PCR was run with 60 Vbeta primers and 13 Jbeta primers. The data were produced by immunoSEQ multiplex PCR, yet TCRdb's version contains in-frame clones alone and is incomplete. The data contain some 170,000 clones, approximately 80% of them singletons. The data originate from a study of cytomegalovirus exposure and HLA in healthy donors. Sequenced material: PBMCs. This TCR came from a man aged 18 to 35 in good health and CMV-seropositive.

The CDR3 here is CATKPQTGAGNEKLFF. In DNA, the CDR3 is TGTGCCACCAAGCCTCAGACAGGGGCTGGGAATGAAAAACTGTTTTTT. The chain joins TRBV2 to TRBJ1-4; the match to TRBD1 covers 8 bases. CDR3 size: 16 residues. J lost 5 bases, V lost 10 bases, and 15 bases had no gene match. The germline CDR1 and CDR2 sequences are SNHLY and FYNNEI. Full variable domain (remainder filled in from reference TRBV2 and TRBJ1-4): EPEVTQTPSHQVTQMGQEVILRCVPISNHLYFYWYRQILGQKVEFLVSFYNNEISEKSEIFDDQFSVERPDGSNFTLKIRSTKLEDSAMYFCATKPQTGAGNEKLFFGSGTQLSVL.